These 6 T cell receptor beta chains originate from one sample sequenced in a study of read filtering for tumor transcriptome and immune sequencing. Molecular barcoded adaptors covering alpha/delta and beta/gamma chains were used on roughly 400 ng RNA. TCRdb re-analysed the reads in MiXCR, keeping a single row per CDR3 protein. The table records approximately 62,000 distinct CDR3 sequences, around a fifth of them present only once. The sample comprised a population of CD138-negative cells sorted from bone marrow. These receptor sequences come from a donor aged 40 or over with multiple myeloma.

Notes on this clonotype: Because the CDR3's place on the DNA is in doubt, the DNA is left out and the CDR3 is given as listed by TCRdb. This chain uses TRBV11-2 with TRBJ2-1. The CDR3 has 16 residues if both end residues are counted. Germline values: CDR1 SGHAT, CDR2 FQNNGV. This CDR3 is CASSLTVADGTNVQSF.

V usage is TRBV20-1 and J usage is TRBJ2-7, with TRBD1 matching 10 bases. There are 15 residues in the CDR3. The germline V gene encodes CDR1 DFQATT and CDR2 SNEGSKA (reference sequence). The V segment lost 3 bases and the J segment 2 bases; nucleotides outside the gene matches: 7. CDR3 loop: CSASHPGTGAYEQYF. CDR3 DNA: TGCAGTGCTAGCCACCCCGGGACAGGGGCCTACGAGCAGTACTTC.

This clonotype was counted ten times or more. V usage is TRBV3-1 and J usage is TRBJ1-5; 7 bases match TRBD1. V was pared by 6 bases and J by 1 base, with 6 bases of the junction left unmatched. The CDR3 length is 15 residues. Germline loops: CDR1 LGHDT, CDR2 YNNKEL (reference sequence). The CDR3 DNA reads TGTGCCAGCAGTCGGACAGGTTCCAGCAATCAGCCCCAGCATTTT. Its protein is CASSRTGSSNQPQHF.

There are many counts of this clonotype. The gene calls are TRBV20-1 and TRBJ1-1; D is unclear. V was pared by 0 bases and J by 7 bases, with 9 bases between. The CDR3 is made up of 12 amino acids. Germline assignment: CDR1 DFQATT and CDR2 SNEGSKA (reference sequence). CDR3 residues: CSARDPVGEAFF. The CDR3 DNA sequence: TGCAGTGCTAGAGATCCGGTGGGTGAAGCTTTCTTT.

This clonotype was seen many times. V gene TRBV30 combines with J gene TRBJ2-2, with D perhaps matching TRBD1 (6 bases). The germline V and J ends were trimmed by 6 bases and 2 bases, with 10 bases remaining between them. Germline loops: CDR1 GTSNPN, CDR2 SVGIG (reference sequence). CDR3 length equals 13 residues. CDR3 nucleotide sequence: TGTGCCTGCAACAGGGTTAACACCGGGGAGCTGTTTTTT. This gives the protein CACNRVNTGELFF. Full variable domain (remainder filled in from reference TRBV30 and TRBJ2-2): SQTIHQWPATLVQPVGSPLSLECTVEGTSNPNLYWYRQAAGRGLQLLFYSVGIGQISSEVPQNLSASRPQDRQFILSSKKLLLSDSGFYLCACNRVNTGELFFGEGSRLTVL.

This clonotype counts as medium-sized (0.01 to 0.1%). This rearrangement joins TRBV10-3 to TRBJ1-6; D perhaps matches TRBD1 (6 bases). The length of the CDR3 is 16 residues. The V end lost 0 bases, the J end lost 6 bases, and 12 bases lay between the germline ends. Germline values: CDR1 ENHRY, CDR2 SYGVKD. The CDR3 nucleotides read TGTGCCATCAGTGAGTCGGTGGGGGCCGCTAATTCACCCCTCCACTTT. Its protein is CAISESVGAANSPLHF.